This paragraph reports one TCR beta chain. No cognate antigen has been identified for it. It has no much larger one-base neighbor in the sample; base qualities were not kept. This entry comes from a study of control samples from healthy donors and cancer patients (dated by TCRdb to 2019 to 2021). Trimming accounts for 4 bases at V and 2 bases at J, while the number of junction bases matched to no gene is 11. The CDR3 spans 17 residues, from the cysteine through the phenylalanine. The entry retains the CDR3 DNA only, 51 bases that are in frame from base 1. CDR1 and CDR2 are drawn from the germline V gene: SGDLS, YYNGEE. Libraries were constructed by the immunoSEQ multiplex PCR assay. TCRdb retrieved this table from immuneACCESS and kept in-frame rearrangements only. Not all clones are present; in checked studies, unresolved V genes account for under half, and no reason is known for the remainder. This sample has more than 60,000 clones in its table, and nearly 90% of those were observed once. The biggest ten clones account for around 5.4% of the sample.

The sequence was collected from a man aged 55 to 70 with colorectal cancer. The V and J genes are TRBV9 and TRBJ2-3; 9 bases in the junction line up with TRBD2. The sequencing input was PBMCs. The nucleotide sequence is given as TGTGCCAGCAGCCTACAGCCTGCTAGCGGGGCCACAGATACGCAGTATTTT. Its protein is CASSLQPASGATDTQYF.